These 11 T cell receptor beta chains came from one sample sequenced in a study of siplizumab effects on memory and regulatory T cells. Assay: immunoSEQ multiplex PCR; the TCRdb copy retains only in-frame clones and omits some. The sample consists of 85,000 to 130,000 clones, around 95% of them appearing once. Source material: Tregs sorted from blood. All receptors derive from a human donor in good health.

The gene calls are TRBV6-5 and TRBJ2-7, with a tentative D call TRBD1 (7 bases). Trimming pared 2 bases from V and 4 bases from J, leaving 9 bases between. Germline CDR1 MNHEY, CDR2 SVGAGI. CDR3 size: 13 residues. The CDR3 spells CASSYAGGYEQYF. The CDR3 DNA reads as TGTGCCAGCAGTTACGCAGGGGGGTACGAGCAGTACTTC.

The gene calls are TRBV7-9 and TRBJ2-7, with a tentative D call TRBD2 (6 bases). Trimming took 1 base from V and 4 from J, leaving 17 bases between them. The CDR3 has 16 residues. Per the germline V gene, CDR1 is SEHNR and CDR2 is FQNEAQ (reference sequence). CDR3 residues: CASSLVVSGLMYEQYF. As DNA, the CDR3 is TGTGCCAGCAGCTTAGTAGTTTCGGGACTGATGTACGAGCAGTACTTC.

This clone has just one count. The V and J genes are TRBV9 and TRBJ1-1; 8 nucleotides line up with TRBD1. Germline trimming cut 0 bases from V and 10 bases from J; bases unmatched to any gene: 2. Germline CDR1 and CDR2: SGDLS and YYNGEE. This CDR3 region has 12 residues. Here the CDR3 reads CASSVGTGRAFF. CDR3 nucleotides: TGTGCCAGCAGCGTAGGGACAGGGAGAGCTTTCTTT.

The chain has TRBV5-1 and TRBJ2-1, with 7 bases lining up with TRBD1. Germline lookup yields CDR1 SGHRS and CDR2 YFSETQ. The ends lost 3 bases at V and 10 bases at J; junction bases unmatched: 1. This CDR3 has 11 residues. CDR3 loop: CASSYRGEQFF. In DNA form, the CDR3 reads TGCGCCAGCAGCTACAGGGGCGAGCAGTTCTTC.

The V and J genes are TRBV5-8 and TRBJ1-3; D gene ambiguous. The CDR3 contains 17 residues. Germline V gene sequence: CDR1 SGHTS, CDR2 YDEGEE. Trimming left V 2 bases short and J 0 bases short, with 15 bases between. In DNA form, the CDR3 reads TGTGCCAGCAGCTTAGATTTCGGGTCGAGCTCTGGAAACACCATATATTTT. Protein sequence: CASSLDFGSSSGNTIYF.

The chain employs TRBV5-1 and TRBJ2-1; the D gene is possibly TRBD1 (6 bases). Trimming shortened V by 1 base and J by 4 bases, and 15 bases separated the two germline ends. The V gene's germline CDR1 is SGHRS and CDR2 YFSETQ. There are 16 residues in the CDR3. CDR3: CASSLSWGRDYNEQFF. The CDR3 nucleotides read TGCGCCAGCAGCTTGTCTTGGGGGCGAGATTACAATGAGCAGTTCTTC.

This chain connects TRBV27 to TRBJ2-7, with 7 bases that match TRBD1. J lost 2 bases, V lost 5 bases, and 6 bases had no gene match. The germline gives CDR1 MNHEY, CDR2 SMNVEV (reference sequence). This CDR3 is 14 amino acids long. The CDR3 here is CASSRGDRPYEQYF. DNA of the CDR3: TGTGCCAGCAGTCGAGGGGACAGACCCTACGAGCAGTACTTC.

The J gene is TRBJ2-6, the V gene TRBV28; 7 nucleotides match TRBD1. Germline CDR1 is MDHEN and CDR2 is SYDVKM. The CDR3 covers 17 residues. V shed 6 bases and J 0 bases; nucleotides not matched to a gene: 8. CDR3 sequence (DNA): TGTGCCAGCAGAACGACAGGGTTTAACTCTGGGGCCAACGTCCTGACTTTC. Translated, it gives CASRTTGFNSGANVLTF.

The chain combines TRBV11-2 with TRBJ2-3; 14 bases are a match to TRBD2. The germline V gene encodes CDR1 SGHAT and CDR2 FQNNGV. Trimming took 4 bases from V and 3 from J; bases not matched to a gene: 6. CDR3 size: 17 residues. The CDR3 bases are TGTGCCAGCAGCTCAGGGACTAGCGGGAGTTGGACAGATACGCAGTATTTT. Translated: CASSSGTSGSWTDTQYF.

The V and J genes are TRBV5-1 and TRBJ2-7; TRBD2 matches 10 bases. The CDR3 loop spans 16 amino acids. Germline-derived CDR1 and CDR2 are SGHRS and YFSETQ. V was pared by 1 base and J by 0 bases, with 4 bases of the junction left unmatched. The CDR3 bases are TGCGCCAGCAGCTTGCGACTAGCGGGTAGCTCCTACGAGCAGTACTTC. Translation: CASSLRLAGSSYEQYF.

The chain is built from TRBV29-1 and TRBJ1-1, with 9 bases that match TRBD1. This CDR3 is built from 15 residues. V lost 5 bases, J lost 2 bases, and 9 bases stayed unmatched. CDR1 and CDR2 from the germline V gene are SQVTM and ANQGSEA. CDR3 region: CSVIWDRDLNTEAFF. The CDR3 region has the DNA TGCAGCGTTATATGGGACAGGGATCTTAACACTGAAGCTTTCTTT.